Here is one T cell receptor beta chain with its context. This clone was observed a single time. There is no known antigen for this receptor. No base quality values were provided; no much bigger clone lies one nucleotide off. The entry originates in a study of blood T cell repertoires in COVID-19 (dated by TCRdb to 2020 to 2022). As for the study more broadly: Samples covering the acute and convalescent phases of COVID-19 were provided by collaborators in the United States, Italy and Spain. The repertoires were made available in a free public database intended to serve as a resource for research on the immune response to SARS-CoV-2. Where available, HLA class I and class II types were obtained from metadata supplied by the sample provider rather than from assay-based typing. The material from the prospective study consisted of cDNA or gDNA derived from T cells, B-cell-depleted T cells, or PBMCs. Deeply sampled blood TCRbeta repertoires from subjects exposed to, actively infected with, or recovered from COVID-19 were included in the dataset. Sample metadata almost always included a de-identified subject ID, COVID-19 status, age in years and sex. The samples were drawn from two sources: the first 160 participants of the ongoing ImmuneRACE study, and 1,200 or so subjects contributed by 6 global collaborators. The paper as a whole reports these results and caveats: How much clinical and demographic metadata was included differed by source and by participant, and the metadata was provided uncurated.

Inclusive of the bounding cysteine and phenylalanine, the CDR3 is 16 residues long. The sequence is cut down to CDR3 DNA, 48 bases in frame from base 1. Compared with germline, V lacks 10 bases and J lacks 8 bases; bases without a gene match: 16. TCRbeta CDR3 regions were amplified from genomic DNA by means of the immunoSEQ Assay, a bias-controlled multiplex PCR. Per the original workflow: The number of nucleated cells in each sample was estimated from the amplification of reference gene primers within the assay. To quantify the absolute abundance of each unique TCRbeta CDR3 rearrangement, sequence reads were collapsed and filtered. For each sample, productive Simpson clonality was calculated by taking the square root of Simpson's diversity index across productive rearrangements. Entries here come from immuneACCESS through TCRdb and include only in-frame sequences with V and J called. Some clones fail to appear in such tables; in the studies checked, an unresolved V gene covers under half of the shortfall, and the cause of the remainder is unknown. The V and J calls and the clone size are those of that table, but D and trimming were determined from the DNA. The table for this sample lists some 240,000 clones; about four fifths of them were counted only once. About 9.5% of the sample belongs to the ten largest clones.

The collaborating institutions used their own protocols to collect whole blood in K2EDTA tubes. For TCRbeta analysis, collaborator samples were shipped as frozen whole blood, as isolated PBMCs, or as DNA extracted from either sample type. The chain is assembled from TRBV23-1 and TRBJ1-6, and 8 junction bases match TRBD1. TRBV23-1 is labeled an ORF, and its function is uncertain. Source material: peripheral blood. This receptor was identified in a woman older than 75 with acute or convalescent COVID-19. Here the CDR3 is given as CANLTGPAGQDSPLHF. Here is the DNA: TGCGCCAACCTCACAGGGCCCGCGGGACAGGATTCACCCCTCCACTTT.